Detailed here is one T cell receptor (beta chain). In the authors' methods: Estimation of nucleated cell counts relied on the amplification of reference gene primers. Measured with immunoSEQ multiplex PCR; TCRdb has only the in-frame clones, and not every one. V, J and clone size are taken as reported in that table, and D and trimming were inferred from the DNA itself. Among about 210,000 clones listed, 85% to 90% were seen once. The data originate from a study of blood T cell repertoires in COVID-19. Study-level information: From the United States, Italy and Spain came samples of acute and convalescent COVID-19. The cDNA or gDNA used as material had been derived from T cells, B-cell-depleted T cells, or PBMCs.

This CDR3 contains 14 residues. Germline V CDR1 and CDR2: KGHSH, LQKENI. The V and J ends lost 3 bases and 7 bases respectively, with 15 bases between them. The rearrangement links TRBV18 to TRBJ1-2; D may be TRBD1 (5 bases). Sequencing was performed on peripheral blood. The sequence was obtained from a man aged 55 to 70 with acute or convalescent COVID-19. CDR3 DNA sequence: TGTGCCAGCTCACCGCCCGCAGGGTTCCGTGGCTACACCTTC. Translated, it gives CASSPPAGFRGYTF.